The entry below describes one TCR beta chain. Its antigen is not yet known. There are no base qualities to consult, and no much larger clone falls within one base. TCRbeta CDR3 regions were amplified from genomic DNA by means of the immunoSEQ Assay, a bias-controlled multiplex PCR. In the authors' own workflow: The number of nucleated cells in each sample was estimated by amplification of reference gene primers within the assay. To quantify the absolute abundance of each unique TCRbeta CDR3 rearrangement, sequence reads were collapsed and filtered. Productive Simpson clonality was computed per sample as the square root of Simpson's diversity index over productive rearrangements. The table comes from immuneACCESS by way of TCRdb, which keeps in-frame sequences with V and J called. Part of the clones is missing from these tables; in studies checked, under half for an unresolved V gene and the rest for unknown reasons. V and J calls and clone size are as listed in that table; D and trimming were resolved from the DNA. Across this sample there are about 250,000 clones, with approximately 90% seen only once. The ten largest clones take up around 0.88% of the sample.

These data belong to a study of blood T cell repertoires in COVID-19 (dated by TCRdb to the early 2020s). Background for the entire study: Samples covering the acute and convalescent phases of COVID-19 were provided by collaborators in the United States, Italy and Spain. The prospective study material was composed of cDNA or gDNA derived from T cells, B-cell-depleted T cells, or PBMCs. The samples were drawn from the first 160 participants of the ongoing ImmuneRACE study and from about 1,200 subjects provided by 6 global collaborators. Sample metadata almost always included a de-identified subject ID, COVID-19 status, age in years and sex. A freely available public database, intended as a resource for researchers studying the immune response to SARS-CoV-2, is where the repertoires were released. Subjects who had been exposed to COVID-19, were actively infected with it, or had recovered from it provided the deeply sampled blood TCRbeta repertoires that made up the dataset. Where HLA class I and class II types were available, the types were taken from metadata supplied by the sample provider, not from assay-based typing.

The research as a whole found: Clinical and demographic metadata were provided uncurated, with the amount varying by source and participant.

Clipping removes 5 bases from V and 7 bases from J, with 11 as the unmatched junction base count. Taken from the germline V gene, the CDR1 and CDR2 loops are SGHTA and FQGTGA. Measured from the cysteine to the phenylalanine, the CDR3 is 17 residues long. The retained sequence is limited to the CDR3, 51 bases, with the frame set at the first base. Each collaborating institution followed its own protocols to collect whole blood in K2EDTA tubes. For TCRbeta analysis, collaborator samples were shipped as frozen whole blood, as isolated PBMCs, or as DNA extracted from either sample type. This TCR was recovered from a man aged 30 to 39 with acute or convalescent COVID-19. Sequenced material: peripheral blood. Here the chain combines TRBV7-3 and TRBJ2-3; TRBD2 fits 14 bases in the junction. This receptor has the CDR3 CASSKTSGRAVGNTQYF. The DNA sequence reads TGTGCCAGCAGCAAGACTAGCGGGAGGGCCGTGGGGAATACGCAGTATTTT.